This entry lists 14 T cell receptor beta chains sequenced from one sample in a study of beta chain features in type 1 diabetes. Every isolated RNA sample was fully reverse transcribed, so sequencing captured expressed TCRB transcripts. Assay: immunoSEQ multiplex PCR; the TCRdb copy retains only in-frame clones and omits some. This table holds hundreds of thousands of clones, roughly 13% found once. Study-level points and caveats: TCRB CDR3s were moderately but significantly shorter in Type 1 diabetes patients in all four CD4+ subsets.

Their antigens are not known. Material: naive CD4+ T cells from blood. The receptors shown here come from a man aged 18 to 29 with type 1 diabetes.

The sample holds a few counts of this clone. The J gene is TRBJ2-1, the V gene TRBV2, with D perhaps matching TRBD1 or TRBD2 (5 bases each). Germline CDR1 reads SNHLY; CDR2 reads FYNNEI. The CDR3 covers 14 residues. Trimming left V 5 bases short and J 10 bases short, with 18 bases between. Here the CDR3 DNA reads TGTGCCAGCAGTAACCGGGACGGAGCGAGGGAGCAGTTCTTC. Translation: CASSNRDGAREQFF.

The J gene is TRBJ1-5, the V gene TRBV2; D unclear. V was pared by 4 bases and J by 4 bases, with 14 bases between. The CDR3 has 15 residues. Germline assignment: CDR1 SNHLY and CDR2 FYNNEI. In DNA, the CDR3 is TGTGCCAGCAGTGTAGGGTCGGAAGGAAATCAGCCCCAGCATTTT. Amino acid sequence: CASSVGSEGNQPQHF. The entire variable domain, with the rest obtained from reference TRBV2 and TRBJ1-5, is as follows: EPEVTQTPSHQVTQMGQEVILRCVPISNHLYFYWYRQILGQKVEFLVSFYNNEISEKSEIFDDQFSVERPDGSNFTLKIRSTKLEDSAMYFCASSVGSEGNQPQHFGDGTRLSIL.

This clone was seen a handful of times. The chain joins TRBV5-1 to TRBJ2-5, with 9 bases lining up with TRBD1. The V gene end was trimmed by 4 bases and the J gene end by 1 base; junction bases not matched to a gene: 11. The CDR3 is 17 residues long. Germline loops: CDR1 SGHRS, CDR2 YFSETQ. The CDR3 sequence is CASSIPGQGAFQETQYF. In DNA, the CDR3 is TGCGCCAGCAGCATCCCGGGACAGGGCGCATTCCAAGAGACCCAGTACTTC.

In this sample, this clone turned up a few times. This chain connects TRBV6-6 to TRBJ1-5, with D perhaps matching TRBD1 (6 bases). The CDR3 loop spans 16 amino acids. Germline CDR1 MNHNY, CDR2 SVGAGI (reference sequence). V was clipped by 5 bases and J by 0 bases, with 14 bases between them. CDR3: CASSNPQGHSNQPQHF. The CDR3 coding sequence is TGTGCCAGCAGTAATCCACAGGGACATAGCAATCAGCCCCAGCATTTT.

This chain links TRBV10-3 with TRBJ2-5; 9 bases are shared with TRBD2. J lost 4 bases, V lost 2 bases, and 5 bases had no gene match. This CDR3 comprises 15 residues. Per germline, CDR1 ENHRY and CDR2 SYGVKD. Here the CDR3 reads CAISEDLAGRETQYF. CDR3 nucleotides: TGTGCCATCAGTGAGGACCTAGCGGGGAGAGAGACCCAGTACTTC.

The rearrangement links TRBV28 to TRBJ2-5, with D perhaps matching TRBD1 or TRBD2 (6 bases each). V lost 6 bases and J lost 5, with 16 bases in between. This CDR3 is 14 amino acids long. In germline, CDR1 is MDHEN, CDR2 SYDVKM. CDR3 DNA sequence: TGTGCCAGCAGCTCCGGCCCCGGGGGCGAGACCCAGTACTTC. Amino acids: CASSSGPGGETQYF.

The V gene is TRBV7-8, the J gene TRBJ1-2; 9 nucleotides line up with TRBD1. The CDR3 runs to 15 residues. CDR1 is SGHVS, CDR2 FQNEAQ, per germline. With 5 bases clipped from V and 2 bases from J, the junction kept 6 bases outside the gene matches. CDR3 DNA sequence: TGTGCCAGCAGCCTAAGGACAGGGGCGAACTATGGCTACACCTTC. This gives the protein CASSLRTGANYGYTF. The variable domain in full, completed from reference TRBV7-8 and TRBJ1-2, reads GAGVSQSPRYKVAKRGQDVALRCDPISGHVSLFWYQQALGQGPEFLTYFQNEAQLDKSGLPSDRFFAERPEGSVSTLKIQRTQQEDSAVYLCASSLRTGANYGYTFGSGTRLTVV.

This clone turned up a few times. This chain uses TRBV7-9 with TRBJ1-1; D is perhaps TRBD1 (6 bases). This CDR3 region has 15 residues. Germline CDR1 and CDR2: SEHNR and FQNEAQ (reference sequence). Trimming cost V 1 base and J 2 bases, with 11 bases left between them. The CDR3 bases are TGTGCCAGCAGCTTAGAGGACAGAAGAAACACTGAAGCTTTCTTT. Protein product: CASSLEDRRNTEAFF.

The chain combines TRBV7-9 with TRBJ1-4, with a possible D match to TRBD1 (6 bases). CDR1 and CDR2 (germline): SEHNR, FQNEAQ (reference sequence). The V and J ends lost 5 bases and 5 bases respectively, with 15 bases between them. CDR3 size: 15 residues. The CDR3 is CASSVTGTLNEKLFF. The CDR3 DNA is TGTGCCAGCAGCGTAACCGGGACATTGAATGAAAAACTGTTTTTT.

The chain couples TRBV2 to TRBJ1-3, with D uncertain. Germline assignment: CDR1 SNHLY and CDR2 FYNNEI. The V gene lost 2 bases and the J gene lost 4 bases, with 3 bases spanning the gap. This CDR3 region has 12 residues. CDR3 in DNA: TGTGCCAGCAGTGAACAGGGAAACACCATATATTTT. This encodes CASSEQGNTIYF.

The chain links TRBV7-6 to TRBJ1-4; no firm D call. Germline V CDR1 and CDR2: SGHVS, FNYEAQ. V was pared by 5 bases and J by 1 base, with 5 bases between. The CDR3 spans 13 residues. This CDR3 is CASSGRTNEKLFF. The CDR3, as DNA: TGTGCCAGCAGCGGTAGAACTAATGAAAAACTGTTTTTT.

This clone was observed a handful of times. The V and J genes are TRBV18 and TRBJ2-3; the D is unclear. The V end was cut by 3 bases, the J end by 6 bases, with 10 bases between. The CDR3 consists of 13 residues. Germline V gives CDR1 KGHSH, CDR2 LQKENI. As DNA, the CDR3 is TGTGCCAGCTCACCGAACTCAGCCGATACGCAGTATTTT. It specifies CASSPNSADTQYF. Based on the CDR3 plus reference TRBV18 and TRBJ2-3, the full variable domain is NAGVMQNPRHLVRRRGQEARLRCSPMKGHSHVYWYRQLPEEGLKFMVYLQKENIIDESGMPKERFSAEFPKEGPSILRIQQVVRGDSAAYFCASSPNSADTQYFGPGTRLTVL.

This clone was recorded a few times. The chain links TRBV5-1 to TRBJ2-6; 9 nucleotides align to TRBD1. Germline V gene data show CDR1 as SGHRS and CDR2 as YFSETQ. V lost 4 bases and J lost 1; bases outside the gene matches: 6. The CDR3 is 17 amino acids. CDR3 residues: CASSPPGQGSGANVLTF. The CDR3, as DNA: TGCGCCAGCAGCCCTCCGGGACAGGGTTCTGGGGCCAACGTCCTGACTTTC.

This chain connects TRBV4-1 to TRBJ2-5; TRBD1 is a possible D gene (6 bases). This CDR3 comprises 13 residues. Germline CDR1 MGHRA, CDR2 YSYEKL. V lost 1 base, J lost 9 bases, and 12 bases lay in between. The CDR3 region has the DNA TGCGCCAGCAGCCAAGCCCTGAGGGGGTCCCAGTACTTC. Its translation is CASSQALRGSQYF.